This TCR beta chain comes out of a study of blood T cell repertoires in COVID-19. Using immunoSEQ multiplex PCR, the repertoire was profiled, and TCRdb retains in-frame clones only, with some absent. The sample carries about 200,000 clones, 70% to 85% recorded once. Trimming removed 4 bases from V and 0 bases from J, with 13 bases in between. The length of the CDR3 is 15 residues. Germline loops: CDR1 GTSNPN, CDR2 SVGIG (reference sequence). This chain joins TRBV30 and TRBJ2-1; D perhaps matches TRBD2 (6 bases). The receptor comes from a man in his forties who had recovered from COVID-19. The sample comprised PBMCs or T cells enriched from blood (not recorded which). The CDR3 nucleotides are TGTGCCTGGAATCGGGACTCTAGCTCCTACAATGAGCAGTTCTTC. It codes for CAWNRDSSSYNEQFF. Filled out from reference TRBV30 and TRBJ2-1, the complete variable domain reads SQTIHQWPATLVQPVGSPLSLECTVEGTSNPNLYWYRQAAGRGLQLLFYSVGIGQISSEVPQNLSASRPQDRQFILSSKKLLLSDSGFYLCAWNRDSSSYNEQFFGPGTRLTVL.